This entry lists 10 T cell receptor beta chains sequenced from one sample in a study of PD-L1 blockade in urothelial cancer. The repertoire was sequenced with immunoSEQ multiplex PCR; TCRdb's copy has only in-frame clones and lacks some. The data show fewer than 50,000 clones, roughly nine tenths seen once. Time point given: peripheral blood 6 weeks after treatment start. The input for sequencing was PBMCs, taken around atezolizumab (anti-PD-L1) treatment. The origin of the receptors is a man in his sixties or seventies with urothelial cancer.

The chain recombines TRBV28 with TRBJ1-1; 7 nucleotides align to TRBD1. Per the germline V gene, CDR1 is MDHEN and CDR2 is SYDVKM. V lost 5 bases and J lost 11; bases outside the gene matches: 11. This CDR3 comprises 13 residues. The CDR3: CASSKRQGGKAFF. CDR3 DNA sequence: TGTGCCAGCAGTAAGAGACAGGGAGGAAAGGCTTTCTTT. The whole variable domain, filled in from reference TRBV28 and TRBJ1-1, reads DVKVTQSSRYLVKRTGEKVFLECVQDMDHENMFWYRQDPGLGLRLIYFSYDVKMKEKGDIPEGYSVSREKKERFSLILESASTNQTSMYLCASSKRQGGKAFFGQGTRLTVV.

The J gene is TRBJ2-5, the V gene TRBV6-5, with 7 bases matching TRBD1. The V gene end was trimmed by 7 bases and the J gene end by 5 bases; junction bases not matched to a gene: 10. The CDR3 runs 14 residues. Germline V gives CDR1 MNHEY, CDR2 SVGAGI. CDR3 DNA: TGTGCCAGCAACTACGGTGGGACAGCGGAGACCCAGTACTTC. Protein: CASNYGGTAETQYF.

The chain joins TRBV28 to TRBJ2-6; D is ambiguous. V was pared by 8 bases and J by 1 base, with 12 bases between. The CDR3 length is 15 residues. Germline lookup yields CDR1 MDHEN and CDR2 SYDVKM. The CDR3 bases are TGTGCCAGCCAATACTCGGTGTCTGGGGCCAACGTCCTGACTTTC. This encodes CASQYSVSGANVLTF.

With respect to this clone: This sample also contains other DNA sequences that code for the same CDR3. The rearrangement uses TRBV4-2 and TRBJ2-7, with TRBD2 matching over 13 bases. CDR1 and CDR2 (germline): LGHNA, YNFKEQ. This CDR3 is 15 amino acids long. With 3 bases clipped from V and 7 bases from J, the junction kept 6 bases outside the gene matches. The CDR3 spells CASSHGLAGAGEQYF. CDR3 nucleotide sequence: TGTGCCAGCAGCCATGGACTAGCGGGGGCGGGGGAGCAGTACTTC.

CDR3 protein: CSVVFRVADTEAFF. The DNA of the CDR3 is TGCAGCGTTGTGTTTCGGGTAGCGGACACTGAAGCTTTCTTT. The chain employs TRBV29-1 and TRBJ1-1; D not certain. Trimming took off 4 bases at V and 3 bases at J, with 15 bases between the two ends. This CDR3 is built from 14 residues. Germline V gene lookup returns CDR1 SQVTM and CDR2 ANQGSEA.

The CDR3 DNA reads as TGTGCCAGCAGTTCGACAGGGGGCTATGAAAAACTGTTTTTT. It encodes CASSSTGGYEKLFF. The chain employs TRBV28 and TRBJ1-4; TRBD1 matches 10 bases. The CDR3 extends over 14 amino acids. Germline V CDR1 and CDR2: MDHEN, SYDVKM. The trim removed 4 bases at V and 6 bases at J, leaving 2 bases unmatched.

The chain uses TRBV25-1 and TRBJ2-2, with 7 bases matching TRBD1. The CDR3 is 16 residues long. After removal of 3 bases from V and 5 bases from J, the junction contained 9 bases not matched to a gene. The germline CDR1 and CDR2 sequences are MGHDK and SYGVNS. CDR3 sequence: CASSERNRGVTGELFF. Here the CDR3 DNA reads TGTGCCAGCAGTGAGAGGAACAGGGGTGTGACCGGGGAGCTGTTTTTT.

This chain links TRBV5-6 with TRBJ2-5, with TRBD1 matching over 10 bases. CDR3 length: 15 residues. Germline V gene lookup returns CDR1 SGHDT and CDR2 YYEEEE. Trimming at V came to 2 bases and at J to 5 bases, leaving 6 bases not matched to a gene. Here the CDR3 reads CASSFGTGEGETQYF. For the CDR3, the DNA is TGTGCCAGCAGCTTCGGGACAGGGGAGGGTGAGACCCAGTACTTC.

V usage is TRBV4-1 and J usage is TRBJ2-7; TRBD1 aligns across 7 bases. V shed 2 bases, J shed 6 bases, and the junction held 4 bases outside the gene matches. CDR1 is MGHRA, CDR2 YSYEKL, per germline. The CDR3 is 13 amino acids. The CDR3: CASSQPTGSEQYF. The CDR3 DNA is TGCGCCAGCAGCCAACCGACAGGGAGCGAGCAGTACTTC.

The V call is TRBV7-8, the J call TRBJ2-1; possible D gene TRBD1, 5 bases. With 2 bases removed from V and 9 bases from J, the gap between germline ends came to 8 bases. Germline CDR1 reads SGHVS; CDR2 reads FQNEAQ. The CDR3 is made up of 12 amino acids. This chain's CDR3 is CASSLFQGEQFF. The CDR3, as DNA: TGTGCCAGCAGCTTATTCCAGGGTGAGCAGTTCTTC.